This T cell receptor (beta chain) was captured in a study of control samples from healthy donors and cancer patients (TCRdb year 2020). The method behind the library was the immunoSEQ multiplex PCR assay. TCRdb carries this immuneACCESS record with in-frame sequences only. Its versions omit some clonotypes, under half of them owing to an unresolved V gene in the studies checked, with the rest unexplained. In all, the sample holds about 110,000 clones, and around four fifths of those were seen once. Roughly 6.5% of the sample comes from the top ten. This clone has only one observation. Its antigen is not yet known. The input lacks base qualities; no much larger clone sits a single base away. Sequencing used blood. The origin of this receptor is a man younger than 30 in good health.

The bases are TGCGCCAGCAGCTCGGCCATAACGGGAGGCTACACCTTC. Its translation is CASSSAITGGYTF. This sequence uses TRBV5-1 and TRBJ1-2; the D gene remains uncertain. The germline V gene specifies SGHRS as CDR1 and YFSETQ as CDR2. From the cysteine through the phenylalanine, the CDR3 covers 13 amino acids. Only the CDR3 part of the read is kept: 39 bases, read in frame from the first base. V drops 3 bases and J drops 8 bases, leaving 14 bases in between.